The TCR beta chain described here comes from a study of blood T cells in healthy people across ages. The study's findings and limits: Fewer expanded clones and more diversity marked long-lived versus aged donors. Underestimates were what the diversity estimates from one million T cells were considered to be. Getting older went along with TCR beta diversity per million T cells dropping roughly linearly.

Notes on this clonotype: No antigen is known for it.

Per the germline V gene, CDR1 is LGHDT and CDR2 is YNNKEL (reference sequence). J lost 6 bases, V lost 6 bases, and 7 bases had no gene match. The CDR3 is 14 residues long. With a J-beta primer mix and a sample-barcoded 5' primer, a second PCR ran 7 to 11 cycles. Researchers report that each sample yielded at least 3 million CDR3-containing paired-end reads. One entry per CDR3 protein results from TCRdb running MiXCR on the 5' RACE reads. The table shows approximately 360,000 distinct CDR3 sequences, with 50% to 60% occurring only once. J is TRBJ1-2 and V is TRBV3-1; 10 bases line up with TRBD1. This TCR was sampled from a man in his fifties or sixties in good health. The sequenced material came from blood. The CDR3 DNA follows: TGTGCCAGCAGACTGGGACAGGGGAGCGATGGCTACACCTTC. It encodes CASRLGQGSDGYTF. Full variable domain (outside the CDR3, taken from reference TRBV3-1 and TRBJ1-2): DTAVSQTPKYLVTQMGNDKSIKCEQNLGHDTMYWYKQDSKKFLKIMFSYNNKELIINETVPNRFSPKSPDKAHLNLHINSLELGDSAVYFCASRLGQGSDGYTFGSGTRLTVV.